The 8 T cell receptor beta chains in this list originate from one sample, sequenced in a study of T cell repertoires in ileal Crohn's disease. Only in-frame clones appear in the TCRdb table, and some are missing; sequencing was by immunoSEQ multiplex PCR. The sample carries 8,000 or so clones, approximately 80% recorded once. Sample: ileal tissue. These receptors were collected from an adult with Crohn's disease.

This chain connects TRBV18 to TRBJ1-2, with 7 bases matching TRBD1. CDR1 is KGHSH and CDR2 is LQKENI in the germline V gene. The CDR3 is 14 amino acids. After removal of 6 bases from V and 0 bases from J, the junction contained 4 bases not matched to a gene. The CDR3 protein is CASSPDRANYGYTF. The DNA of the CDR3 is TGTGCCAGCTCGCCTGACAGGGCTAACTATGGCTACACCTTC.

The V and J genes are TRBV28 and TRBJ1-4, with 7 bases aligning to TRBD1. CDR1 and CDR2 (germline): MDHEN, SYDVKM. This CDR3 has 16 residues. Unmatched junction bases numbered 19, after V lost 5 bases and J lost 13 bases. CDR3 sequence: CASSGPGQILPGGLFF. The CDR3 bases are TGTGCCAGCAGTGGTCCGGGACAGATCTTACCCGGGGGACTGTTTTTT.

This chain joins TRBV18 and TRBJ1-1; 7 bases match TRBD1. The length of the CDR3 is 18 residues. Germline V gene data show CDR1 as KGHSH and CDR2 as LQKENI. V lost 3 bases to trimming and J lost 1 base; unmatched junction nucleotides: 14. The CDR3 DNA follows: TGTGCCAGCTCACCCGGCCCCAACAACAGGGGCGAGAACACTGAAGCTTTCTTT. This codes for CASSPGPNNRGENTEAFF.

The rearrangement joins TRBV27 to TRBJ2-7, with D perhaps TRBD2 (5 bases). Trimming removed 5 bases from V and 2 bases from J, with 13 bases in between. Germline V gene sequence: CDR1 MNHEY, CDR2 SMNVEV (reference sequence). The CDR3 spans 14 residues. The CDR3 DNA reads TGTGCCAGCAGTGTCGGGATTGGTGCCTACGAGCAGTACTTC. It encodes CASSVGIGAYEQYF.

This chain uses TRBV18 with TRBJ1-1; D is uncertain. The CDR3 has 17 amino acids. Germline CDR1 reads KGHSH; CDR2 reads LQKENI. The ends were cut back, 0 bases at V and 7 bases at J, with 21 bases in the middle. CDR3 nucleotides: TGTGCCAGCTCACCACCAGCTGGGTCGAATCGAGGTTATGAAGCTTTCTTT. Protein product: CASSPPAGSNRGYEAFF.

This chain joins TRBV23-1 and TRBJ2-7; 9 bases line up with TRBD1. TRBV23-1 is identified as an open reading frame with a role that is uncertain. This CDR3 has 18 amino acids. The J segment lost 2 bases and the V segment lost 4 bases, leaving 15 bases of the junction unmatched. The CDR3 reads CASSPVPGQGMIAYEQYF. In DNA form, the CDR3 reads TGCGCCAGCAGTCCAGTCCCGGGACAGGGAATGATCGCCTACGAGCAGTACTTC.

This clone was seen a few times. The chain recombines TRBV7-9 with TRBJ2-6, with D perhaps TRBD1 (6 bases). The V end was cut by 4 bases, the J end by 0 bases, with 13 bases between. In germline, CDR1 is SEHNR, CDR2 FQNEAQ (reference sequence). The CDR3 covers 17 residues. The chain's CDR3 is CASSYGQRYSGANVLTF. The CDR3 DNA sequence: TGTGCCAGCAGCTACGGACAGAGGTACTCTGGGGCCAACGTCCTGACTTTC.

This chain uses TRBV28 with TRBJ2-7; the D gene is possibly TRBD2 (6 bases). CDR3 length: 14 residues. V dropped 6 bases and J dropped 0 bases, with 12 bases sitting between them. In germline, CDR1 is MDHEN, CDR2 SYDVKM. CDR3 region: CASRRGPSSYEQYF. The CDR3 DNA follows: TGTGCCAGCAGGCGGGGCCCAAGCTCCTACGAGCAGTACTTC.